The next 30 T cell receptor beta chains were all read from a single sample in a study of beta chain features in type 1 diabetes (dated by TCRdb to 2016 to 2019). The full study reports these points: Type 1 diabetes patients showed a moderate but significant shortening of TCRB CDR3 length in all four CD4+ subsets.

No antigen has been identified for these receptors. Libraries were constructed by the immunoSEQ multiplex PCR assay. The entire amount of isolated RNA was reverse transcribed using the High Capacity cDNA Reverse Transcription Kit, so the sequenced TCRB transcripts were expressed ones. As stored in TCRdb, this immuneACCESS dataset retains in-frame rearrangements with V and J assigned. A fraction of the clones does not appear; measured against another copy, unresolved V genes explain less than half of the discrepancy, and the remainder lacks a known reason. The sample table lists some 660,000 clones, 11% to 15% of them with a count of one. The top ten clones comprise just under 0.04% of the sample. Sequencing input: naive CD4+ T cells from blood. The sample's cell subset or site label, in plain terms: true naive CD4+ T cells. Receptor source: a man younger than 30 with type 1 diabetes.

The chain links TRBV9 to TRBJ1-4; 10 bases align to TRBD1. This CDR3 is built from 14 residues. J lost 8 bases, V lost 3 bases, and 4 bases had no gene match. From germline, CDR1 is SGDLS and CDR2 YYNGEE. For the CDR3, the DNA is TGTGCCAGCAGCGCGGACAGGGGGAGAGAAAAACTGTTTTTT. The encoded protein is CASSADRGREKLFF.

This clone was observed a few times. The chain is built from TRBV6-5 and TRBJ2-3, with a weak D call TRBD2 (6 bases). In germline, CDR1 is MNHEY, CDR2 SVGAGI. The CDR3 loop spans 13 amino acids. V was shortened by 6 bases and J by 3 bases, with 10 bases between the two germline ends. Here the CDR3 DNA reads TGTGCCAGCAGACTTGGGGGGACAGATACGCAGTATTTT. Translating it yields CASRLGGTDTQYF.

This clone was picked up a small number of times. The chain uses TRBV7-2 and TRBJ1-1, with 7 bases identical to TRBD1. CDR3 length: 15 amino acids. Germline assignment: CDR1 SGHTA and CDR2 FQGNSA. V dropped 3 bases and J dropped 0; count of bases not matched to a gene: 4. CDR3 nucleotides: TGTGCCAGCAGCTTTAAGGGACAGATGAACACTGAAGCTTTCTTT. This translates into CASSFKGQMNTEAFF.

This clone turned up a few times. The chain links TRBV28 to TRBJ2-7, with TRBD1 matching over 11 bases. The germline CDR1 and CDR2 sequences are MDHEN and SYDVKM. The CDR3 is 14 residues long. Trimming took 5 bases from V and 5 from J; bases not matched to a gene: 5. CDR3 region: CASSPGQGVDEQYF. The CDR3 nucleotides are TGTGCCAGCAGTCCGGGACAGGGGGTCGACGAGCAGTACTTC.

The chain joins TRBV5-8 to TRBJ2-2; tentatively, D is TRBD1 or TRBD2 (5 bases each). Per germline, CDR1 SGHTS and CDR2 YDEGEE. The CDR3 contains 10 residues. V was cut by 4 bases and J by 13 bases, with 8 bases left in between. CDR3 sequence: CASSLGRLFF. In nucleotides, the CDR3 is TGTGCCAGCAGCCTGGGACGGCTGTTTTTT.

The rearrangement links TRBV2 to TRBJ1-2; 8 bases map to TRBD1. CDR3 size: 15 residues. Germline CDR1 reads SNHLY; CDR2 reads FYNNEI. The trim removed 0 bases at V and 7 bases at J, leaving 7 bases unmatched. Here the CDR3 reads CASSEADRGRRGYTF. CDR3 sequence (DNA): TGTGCCAGCAGTGAAGCAGACAGGGGCCGACGTGGCTACACCTTC.

The chain couples TRBV18 to TRBJ1-1, with D possibly TRBD1 on 5 matching bases. Trimming removed 0 bases from V and 10 bases from J, with 15 bases in between. This CDR3 spans 14 amino acids. Germline assignment: CDR1 KGHSH and CDR2 LQKENI. CDR3 loop: CASSPPGTAVGAFF. As DNA, the CDR3 is TGTGCCAGCTCACCACCTGGGACGGCGGTGGGAGCTTTCTTT.

This clone was picked up a small number of times. This sequence joins TRBV7-9 and TRBJ2-3, with a possible D match to TRBD2 (6 bases). Germline V gene data show CDR1 as SEHNR and CDR2 as FQNEAQ (reference sequence). The germline V and J ends were trimmed by 1 base and 3 bases, with 11 bases remaining between them. CDR3 length: 15 amino acids. The CDR3, as DNA: TGTGCCAGCAGCTTAGTCGGGGGACGGACAGATACGCAGTATTTT. The encoded protein is CASSLVGGRTDTQYF.

The chain couples TRBV29-1 to TRBJ2-7, with 7 positions matching TRBD1. Losses at the gene ends were 5 bases for V and 6 bases for J; bases not matched to a gene: 10. The length of the CDR3 is 13 residues. Germline V lookup: CDR1 SQVTM, CDR2 ANQGSEA. CDR3 in DNA: TGCAGCGTTTCACAGGGGAGTGAAGTCGAGCAGTACTTC. This translates into CSVSQGSEVEQYF.

This chain connects TRBV5-1 to TRBJ2-7, with 12 positions matching TRBD2. V gave up 3 bases and J gave up 0 bases; unmatched junction bases: 1. Germline CDR1 reads SGHRS; CDR2 reads YFSETQ. The CDR3 contains 15 residues. CDR3 protein: CASSWTSGNSYEQYF. CDR3 bases: TGCGCCAGCAGCTGGACTAGCGGGAACTCCTACGAGCAGTACTTC.

This clone was recorded a few times. The rearrangement joins TRBV6-4 to TRBJ1-1; D gene uncertain. The V gene lost 4 bases and the J gene lost 11 bases, with 14 bases spanning the gap. The germline V gene encodes CDR1 MRHNA and CDR2 SNTAGT. The CDR3 extends over 12 amino acids. The CDR3 nucleotides are TGTGCCAGCAGTGGGTCGTATGGTCTCGCTTTCTTT. It yields the protein CASSGSYGLAFF.

In this sample, this clone turned up a few times. The CDR3 reads CASSQGFRDEQYF. The CDR3 DNA reads as TGCGCCAGCAGCCAAGGATTCAGGGACGAGCAGTACTTC. V is TRBV4-1 and J is TRBJ2-7, with a tentative D call TRBD1 (5 bases). The germline CDR1 and CDR2 sequences are MGHRA and YSYEKL. Trimming cost V 1 base and J 5 bases, with 9 bases left between them. CDR3 length: 13 amino acids.

This clone occurred a few times. This chain uses TRBV6-5 with TRBJ1-3; D ambiguous. CDR3 size: 13 residues. The ends were cut back, 2 bases at V and 2 bases at J, with 4 bases in the middle. Germline V lookup: CDR1 MNHEY, CDR2 SVGAGI. CDR3 sequence reads: CASSYETGNTIYF. The CDR3 DNA follows: TGTGCCAGCAGTTACGAAACTGGAAACACCATATATTTT.

The gene calls are TRBV30 and TRBJ2-5; 10 nucleotides align to TRBD2. CDR1 and CDR2 (germline): GTSNPN, SVGIG (reference sequence). J lost 5 bases, V lost 8 bases, and 11 bases had no gene match. This CDR3 region has 14 residues. CDR3 sequence: CARGISGRKETQYF. The CDR3 nucleotides are TGTGCCAGGGGCATTAGCGGGAGGAAGGAGACCCAGTACTTC.

This clone was counted between two and nine times. The V and J genes are TRBV4-2 and TRBJ2-7; 8 nucleotides match TRBD1. Germline V lookup: CDR1 LGHNA, CDR2 YNFKEQ. The CDR3 is 15 amino acids. Trimming took 1 base from V and 5 from J; bases not matched to a gene: 7. This CDR3 is CASSQVQDRVHEQYF. CDR3 nucleotide sequence: TGTGCCAGCAGCCAAGTTCAGGACAGGGTGCACGAGCAGTACTTC.

This clone was counted only a few times. The rearrangement uses TRBV29-1 and TRBJ2-7; 8 bases agree with TRBD2. This CDR3 contains 12 residues. Germline V CDR1 and CDR2: SQVTM, ANQGSEA. J lost 5 bases, V lost 5 bases, and 5 bases had no gene match. In DNA, the CDR3 is TGCAGCGTTCGACTAGCGAATGACGAGCAGTACTTC. Protein: CSVRLANDEQYF.

This clone has more than one count but fewer than ten. This chain joins TRBV9 and TRBJ2-7; a possible D gene is TRBD2 (5 bases). Per the germline V gene, CDR1 is SGDLS and CDR2 is YYNGEE. Trimming took 4 bases from V and 1 from J, leaving 12 bases between them. This CDR3 contains 14 residues. The CDR3 reads CASSPHEGSYEQYF. CDR3 DNA sequence: TGTGCCAGCAGCCCCCATGAGGGATCCTACGAGCAGTACTTC.

This chain connects TRBV9 to TRBJ1-2; 7 positions agree with TRBD1. The CDR3 covers 14 residues. Trimming cost V 4 bases and J 4 bases; bases outside gene matches: 7. Germline V gives CDR1 SGDLS, CDR2 YYNGEE. The CDR3 DNA follows: TGTGCCAGCAGCTCGCAGGGGGGTCGCTATGGCTACACCTTC. This sequence encodes CASSSQGGRYGYTF.

This clone has just a few counts. The chain has TRBV7-2 and TRBJ2-7, with 10 bases matching TRBD1. Germline values: CDR1 SGHTA, CDR2 FQGNSA. This CDR3 has 15 residues. V lost 5 bases and J lost 3; bases outside the gene matches: 7. Here the CDR3 reads CASSRTGQGYYEQYF. CDR3 DNA sequence: TGTGCCAGCAGCCGAACGGGACAGGGGTACTACGAGCAGTACTTC.

This clone was seen a single time. The chain links TRBV2 to TRBJ2-7; the D gene is possibly TRBD2 (5 bases). There are 13 residues in the CDR3. Looked up from germline, CDR1 is SNHLY and CDR2 is FYNNEI. With 4 bases removed from V and 7 bases from J, the gap between germline ends came to 14 bases. CDR3 nucleotide sequence: TGTGCCAGCAGTGGGGAGTTTCTCTTAGAGCAGTACTTC. Protein sequence: CASSGEFLLEQYF.

This clone was detected only a few times. The chain has TRBV7-2 and TRBJ1-2; D not certain. In germline, CDR1 is SGHTA, CDR2 FQGNSA. CDR3 length: 15 residues. Trimming removed 4 bases at V and 0 bases at J, with 12 bases between. The CDR3 loop is CASSSRRTPNYGYTF. The CDR3 DNA reads as TGTGCCAGCAGCTCCCGACGGACTCCTAACTATGGCTACACCTTC.

V usage is TRBV7-2 and J usage is TRBJ2-7; no clear D gene. The CDR3 has 13 amino acids. CDR1 and CDR2 (germline): SGHTA, FQGNSA. The germline V and J ends were trimmed by 3 bases and 0 bases, with 6 bases remaining between them. The CDR3 bases are TGTGCCAGCAGCTTTCACAACTCCTACGAGCAGTACTTC. Translation gives CASSFHNSYEQYF.

The chain is built from TRBV9 and TRBJ2-5; D unclear. CDR3 length: 11 residues. Germline-derived CDR1 and CDR2 are SGDLS and YYNGEE. Trimming left V 2 bases short and J 3 bases short, with 2 bases between. Here the CDR3 DNA reads TGTGCCAGCAGCGTGAAAGAGACCCAGTACTTC. Protein product: CASSVKETQYF.

This chain connects TRBV30 to TRBJ1-2; D uncertain. The CDR3 runs to 16 residues. Germline V CDR1 and CDR2: GTSNPN, SVGIG (reference sequence). Trimming stripped 2 bases from V and 7 bases from J, with 23 bases between. In DNA, the CDR3 is TGTGCCTGGAGTCAGGTCGGATCTGTGATTAGTGCTGGCTACACCTTC. Its translation: CAWSQVGSVISAGYTF.

The CDR3 is CSVDGTDQETQYF. CDR3 DNA sequence: TGCAGCGTTGACGGCACGGACCAAGAGACCCAGTACTTC. The genes are TRBV29-1 and TRBJ2-5, with D uncertain. Per germline, CDR1 SQVTM and CDR2 ANQGSEA. This CDR3 region has 13 residues. The germline V and J ends were trimmed by 3 bases and 0 bases, with 8 bases remaining between them.

The chain has TRBV7-2 and TRBJ2-7; D unresolved. V was clipped by 1 base and J by 3 bases, with 10 bases between them. The CDR3 contains 14 residues. The germline V gene has CDR1 SGHTA and CDR2 FQGNSA. The CDR3, as DNA: TGTGCCAGCAGCTTAGTAAGTGCCGGCTACGAGCAGTACTTC. Translation gives CASSLVSAGYEQYF.

The chain links TRBV9 to TRBJ2-7; D is unclear. The CDR3 has 13 amino acids. V lost 2 bases, J lost 1 base, and 7 bases lay in between. Germline V lookup: CDR1 SGDLS, CDR2 YYNGEE. The chain's CDR3 is CASSVQESYEQYF. Here the CDR3 DNA reads TGTGCCAGCAGCGTTCAAGAATCCTACGAGCAGTACTTC.

This clone was recorded a few times. The rearrangement links TRBV19 to TRBJ2-2, with 8 bases identical to TRBD2. Looked up from germline, CDR1 is LNHDA and CDR2 is SQIVND (reference sequence). This CDR3 has 15 residues. Trimming removed 3 bases from V and 4 bases from J; junction bases left unmatched: 4. As DNA, the CDR3 is TGTGCCAGTAGTATCAAGCGGGAGCGCACCGGGGAGCTGTTTTTT. It encodes CASSIKRERTGELFF.

This clone was recorded a few times. This chain uses TRBV7-2 with TRBJ2-5; 7 bases agree with TRBD1. The CDR3 sequence is 14 residues long. The V and J ends lost 3 bases and 6 bases, in that order; junction bases with no gene match: 7. Germline V gene lookup returns CDR1 SGHTA and CDR2 FQGNSA. CDR3 sequence: CASSLGQSGQTQYF. CDR3 nucleotides: TGTGCCAGCAGCTTGGGACAGTCAGGACAGACCCAGTACTTC.

V gene TRBV30 combines with J gene TRBJ1-1; D may be TRBD1 (5 bases). Trimming left V 1 base short and J 1 base short, with 10 bases between. Per the germline V gene, CDR1 is GTSNPN and CDR2 is SVGIG (reference sequence). CDR3 size: 14 residues. CDR3 in DNA: TGTGCCTGGAGTGCCTACGGGGGGAACACTGAAGCTTTCTTT. Translating it yields CAWSAYGGNTEAFF.